A selection of T cell receptor beta chains follows, all from one sample in a study of technical replicates of blood from four donors. Sequencing used immunoSEQ multiplex PCR; TCRdb keeps in-frame clones, though not all of them. The sample contains around 76,000 clones, less than 99% of which appear only once. Sequencing was performed on T cells isolated from PBMCs. The receptors shown here come from a human donor in good health. Each CDR3 is given without its conserved first and last residue.

v_gene	j_gene	CDR3aa
TRBV27	TRBJ2-5	ASSLLAGGPSETQY
TRBV28	TRBJ2-7	ASSLRRTHYEQY
TRBV9	TRBJ1-5	ASSLGFQPQH
TRBV12-5	TRBJ2-1	ASGLGTSFSNEQF
TRBV7-9	TRBJ2-7	ASSATDGTYEQY
TRBV2	TRBJ2-2	ASSVVGELF
TRBV7-6	TRBJ2-3	ASSLAGRGRGTDTQY
TRBV11-3	TRBJ1-2	ASSPVAGMGYT
TRBV2	TRBJ1-5	ASSAGISEVYQPQH
TRBV11-2	TRBJ2-3	ASSFRGMSVVADTQY
TRBV4-2	TRBJ2-1	ASSQVLAGVREQF
TRBV7-9	TRBJ2-7	ASSLGLAGGGGEQY
TRBV4-3	TRBJ2-5	AISQELAGEGQTQY
TRBV6-1	TRBJ1-2	ASSELGESNYGYT
TRBV7-8	TRBJ2-7	ASSHDSGTSRAYEQY
TRBV5-6	TRBJ2-7	ASSFLGKRDEQY
TRBV6-4	TRBJ1-2	ASSSQGYPFDNYGYT
TRBV7-3	TRBJ1-2	ASSHPGGGGYT
TRBV7-3	TRBJ1-5	ASSLAANSNQPQH
TRBV27	TRBJ2-7	ASSSPREYEQY
TRBV28	TRBJ1-1	ASSFLGLRGAGTEAF
TRBV9	TRBJ2-1	ASSPPLAGGTYNEQF
TRBV9	TRBJ2-3	ASSGEGDTQY
TRBV27	TRBJ2-7	ASSLAGTGPYEQY
TRBV30	TRBJ1-3	AWSWHSGNTIY
TRBV19	TRBJ2-7	ASSSRTSGRSYEQY
TRBV7-2	TRBJ1-5	ASSLRGTGNQPQH
TRBV7-3	TRBJ2-7	ASSPDGTSGSYEQY
TRBV15	TRBJ2-5	ATQGGRGETQY
TRBV15	TRBJ1-1	ATSPLRELGGRRTEAF
TRBV6-5	TRBJ1-1	ASSYMARGLNTEAF
TRBV9	TRBJ1-5	ASSVSGNQPQH
TRBV19	TRBJ2-7	ASSIGGRNEQY
TRBV19	TRBJ1-5	ASSPQASNQPQH
TRBV7-8	TRBJ2-1	ASSLLAGKNEQF
TRBV15	TRBJ2-2	ATRSGPYTGELF
TRBV18	TRBJ2-7	ASSRMTGGYEQY
TRBV29-1	TRBJ1-2	SGANGGGGNYGYT
TRBV10-3	TRBJ2-6	AISESIGLAGRSGANVLT
TRBV4-2	TRBJ1-4	ASSQARGQANEKLF
TRBV9	TRBJ2-2	ASSPQDFPTGELF